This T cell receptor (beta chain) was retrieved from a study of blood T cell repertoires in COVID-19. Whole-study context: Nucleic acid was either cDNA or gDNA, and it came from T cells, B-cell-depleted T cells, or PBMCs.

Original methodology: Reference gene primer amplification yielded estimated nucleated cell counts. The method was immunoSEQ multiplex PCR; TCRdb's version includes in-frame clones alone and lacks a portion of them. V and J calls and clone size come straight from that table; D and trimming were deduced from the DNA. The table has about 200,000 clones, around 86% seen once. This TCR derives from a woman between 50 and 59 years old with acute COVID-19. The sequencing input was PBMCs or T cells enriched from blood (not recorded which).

The chain's CDR3 is CASSRGLGQGFYGYTF. CDR3 in DNA: TGCGCCAGCAGTCGGGGCCTCGGACAGGGTTTCTATGGCTACACCTTC. This chain connects TRBV4-1 to TRBJ1-2; TRBD1 agrees at 8 bases. The CDR3 spans 16 residues. Germline V gene lookup returns CDR1 MGHRA and CDR2 YSYEKL. V shed 6 bases and J 4 bases; nucleotides not matched to a gene: 13.